Below, one T cell receptor beta chain is given with its context. Its antigen is unidentified. Per germline, CDR1 MDHEN and CDR2 SYDVKM. This CDR3 is 14 amino acids long. Trimming shortened V by 4 bases and J by 2 bases, and 9 bases separated the two germline ends. This sample is drawn from a study of cytomegalovirus exposure and HLA in healthy donors. Amplification used 60 Vbeta primers and 13 Jbeta primers. Profiled with immunoSEQ multiplex PCR; TCRdb holds only in-frame clones, not every one. The sample lists 170,000 or so clones, about 80% occurring once. The study's findings and limits: Later genetic work tied a missense DCLRE1C variant to beta-chain V and J trimming. TCR beta sequences reportedly predicted most subjects' HLA-A and HLA-B alleles accurately.

The TCR was taken from a boy younger than 18 in good health and CMV-seronegative. The chain couples TRBV28 to TRBJ1-5, with D unclear. The sequencing input was PBMCs. DNA of the CDR3: TGTGCCAGCAGTTCGACTCCTGGCAATCAGCCCCAGCATTTT. Translation gives CASSSTPGNQPQHF.